These T cell receptor beta chains were read from a single sample in a study of T cells expressing NK-cell markers. TCRdb reanalyzed the 5' RACE reads, giving one entry per CDR3 protein sequence and no DNA. This table lists about 550,000 distinct CDR3 sequences. The sample consisted of blood T cells: a sorted CD56 or NKG2C T cell subset, CD4+ or CD8+ T cells, or bulk PBMC T cells (not recorded which). The receptors come from a young man in good health. Each CDR3 is given with its conserved first and last residue.

j_call	v_call	cdr3_length	cdr3_aa
TRBJ1-5	TRBV3-1	14	CASSQAQRNQPQHF
TRBJ2-3	TRBV7-8	16	CASSTRGGRGRDTQYF
TRBJ2-7	TRBV20-1	17	CSAIAGGRGRYAYEQYF
TRBJ2-5	TRBV7-8	15	CASSLIGTRQETQYF
TRBJ2-5	TRBV12-3/TRBV12-4	15	CASSFYLADIETQYF
TRBJ2-5	TRBV6-6	13	CASSGAREETQYF
TRBJ2-1	TRBV20-1	16	CSARDVLAASYNEQFF
TRBJ2-2	TRBV7-2	18	CASSLAPGQHPNTGELFF
TRBJ1-4	TRBV4-1	15	CASSPIQGPLEKLFF
TRBJ2-1	TRBV15	14	CATSTSGRIHEQFF
TRBJ2-1	TRBV12-3/TRBV12-4	16	CASSLKGSGRRNEQFF
TRBJ1-3	TRBV18	16	CASSPLPQTSGNTIYF
TRBJ2-5	TRBV5-1	15	CASSIGDRDQETQYF
TRBJ2-2	TRBV4-3	13	CASSQSSTGELFF
TRBJ2-3	TRBV9	16	CASSAGHSGKADTQYF
TRBJ1-5	TRBV12-3/TRBV12-4	13	CASSLDRAQPQHF
TRBJ2-4	TRBV18	15	CASSPRGMDLDIQYF
TRBJ2-3	TRBV20-1	16	CSARDDMKGSTDTQYF
TRBJ2-2	TRBV10-3	17	CAIRGLAGESNTGELFF
TRBJ2-7	TRBV29-1	16	CSVSGLAGGTTYEQYF
TRBJ2-1	TRBV7-9	16	CASSLGVTTLNNEQFF
TRBJ2-5	TRBV20-1	15	CSAAVAGGPEETQYF
TRBJ2-5	TRBV20-1	14	CSARTTSGPRTQYF
TRBJ2-1	TRBV7-2	12	CASSSDRSKQFF
TRBJ2-1	TRBV4-3	15	CASSPSYRLAGEQFF
TRBJ1-1	TRBV12-3/TRBV12-4	14	CASSLKGSGSEAFF
TRBJ2-5	TRBV12-3/TRBV12-4	17	CASSLGVSANLGETQYF
TRBJ2-5	TRBV5-1	15	CASSRTDGFKETQYF
TRBJ1-1	TRBV20-1	12	CSAREPLDEAFF
TRBJ2-1	TRBV24-1	17	CATSDSMGASLGNEQFF
TRBJ2-2	TRBV5-1	15	CASSLGLADTGELFF
TRBJ2-3	TRBV5-5	18	CASSLELAGELYTDTQYF
TRBJ2-1	TRBV29-1	12	CSVVTDYNEQFF
TRBJ2-7	TRBV5-4	13	CASSLQGGDEQYF
TRBJ2-1	TRBV12-3/TRBV12-4	16	CASSFLSWGIYNEQFF
TRBJ2-6	TRBV29-1	16	CSVIGPINSGANVLTF
TRBJ2-3	TRBV4-3	14	CASSHRTGVVPQYF
TRBJ1-3	TRBV30	12	CAWRVSGNTIYF
TRBJ2-7	TRBV10-2	15	CASSEGSSGAYEQYF
TRBJ1-1	TRBV29-1	14	CSVAATLMNTEAFF
TRBJ1-2	TRBV6-5	15	CASSFSPGLNYGYTF
TRBJ2-1	TRBV4-1	16	CASSQDRTSVHNEQFF
TRBJ1-2	TRBV28	13	CASSLDSSRGYTF
TRBJ2-4	TRBV7-8	13	CASAQGPKNIQYF
TRBJ2-3	TRBV7-8	14	CASSSQTGTDTQYF
TRBJ2-7	TRBV7-6	15	CASSLWQGSSYEQYF
TRBJ2-7	TRBV6-1	15	CASSRLGQASYEQYF
TRBJ2-3	TRBV10-3	12	CAISEFAPGQYF
TRBJ2-1	TRBV10-3	14	CAVLRDEVANEQFF
TRBJ2-1	TRBV29-1	15	CSVEPSQGGANEQFF
TRBJ2-3	TRBV7-3	16	CASSLAGRISTDTQYF
TRBJ2-7	TRBV29-1	13	CSVDTGAAREQYF
TRBJ2-3	TRBV3-1	15	CASSPVAGDLDTQYF